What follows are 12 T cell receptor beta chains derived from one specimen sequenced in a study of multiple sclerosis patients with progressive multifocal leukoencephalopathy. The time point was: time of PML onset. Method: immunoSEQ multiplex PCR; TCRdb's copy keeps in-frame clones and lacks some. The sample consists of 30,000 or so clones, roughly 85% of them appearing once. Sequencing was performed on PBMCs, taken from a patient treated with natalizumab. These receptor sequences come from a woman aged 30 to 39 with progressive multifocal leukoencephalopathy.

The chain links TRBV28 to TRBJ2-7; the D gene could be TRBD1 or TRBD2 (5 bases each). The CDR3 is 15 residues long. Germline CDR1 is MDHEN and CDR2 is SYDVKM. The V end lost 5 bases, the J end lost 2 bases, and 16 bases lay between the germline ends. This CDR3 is CASSPGLKFAYEQYF. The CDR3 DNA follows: TGTGCCAGCAGTCCGGGGCTTAAATTCGCCTACGAGCAGTACTTC.

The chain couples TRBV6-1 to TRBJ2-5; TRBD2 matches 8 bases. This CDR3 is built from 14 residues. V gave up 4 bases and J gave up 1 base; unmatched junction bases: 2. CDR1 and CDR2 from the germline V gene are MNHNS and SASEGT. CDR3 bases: TGTGCCAGCAGTGGCACTAGCGGCCAAGAGACCCAGTACTTC. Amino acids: CASSGTSGQETQYF.

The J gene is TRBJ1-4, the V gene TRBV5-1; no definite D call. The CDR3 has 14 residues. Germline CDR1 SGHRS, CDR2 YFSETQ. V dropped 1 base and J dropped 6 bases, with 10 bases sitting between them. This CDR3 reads CASSLSLPDEKLFF. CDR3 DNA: TGCGCCAGCAGCTTGAGCCTCCCGGATGAAAAACTGTTTTTT.

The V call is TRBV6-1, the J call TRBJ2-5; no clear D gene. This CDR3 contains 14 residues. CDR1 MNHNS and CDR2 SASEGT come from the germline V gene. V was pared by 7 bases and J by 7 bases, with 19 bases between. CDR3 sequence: CASIDIGPLGTQYF. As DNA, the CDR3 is TGTGCCAGCATCGACATTGGACCTTTAGGGACCCAGTACTTC.

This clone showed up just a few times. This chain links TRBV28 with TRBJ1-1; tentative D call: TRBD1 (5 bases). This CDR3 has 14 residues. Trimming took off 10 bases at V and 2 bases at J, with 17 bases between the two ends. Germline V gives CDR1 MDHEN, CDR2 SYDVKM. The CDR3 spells CATNTGVYNTEAFF. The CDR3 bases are TGTGCCACCAACACAGGAGTCTACAACACTGAAGCTTTCTTT.

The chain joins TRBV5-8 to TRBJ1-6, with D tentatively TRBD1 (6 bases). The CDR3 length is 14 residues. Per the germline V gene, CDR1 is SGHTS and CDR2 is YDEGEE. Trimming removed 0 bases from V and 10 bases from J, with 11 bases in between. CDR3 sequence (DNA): TGTGCCAGCAGCTTGGTACAGGGCAGCTCACCCCTCCACTTT. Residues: CASSLVQGSSPLHF.

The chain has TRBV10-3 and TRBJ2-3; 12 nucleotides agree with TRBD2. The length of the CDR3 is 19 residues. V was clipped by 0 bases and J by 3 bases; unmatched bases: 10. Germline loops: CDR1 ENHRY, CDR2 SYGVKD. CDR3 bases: TGTGCCATCAGTGAGTCGCCGCTAGCGGGAGGGCCGGGGACAGATACGCAGTATTTT. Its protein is CAISESPLAGGPGTDTQYF.

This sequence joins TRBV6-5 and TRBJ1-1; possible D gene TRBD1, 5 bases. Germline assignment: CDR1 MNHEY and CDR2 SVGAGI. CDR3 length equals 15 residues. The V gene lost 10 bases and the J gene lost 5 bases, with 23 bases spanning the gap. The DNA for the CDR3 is TGTGCCACCGACCCCACAGGAGGCAAAGGGACTGAAGCTTTCTTT. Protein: CATDPTGGKGTEAFF.

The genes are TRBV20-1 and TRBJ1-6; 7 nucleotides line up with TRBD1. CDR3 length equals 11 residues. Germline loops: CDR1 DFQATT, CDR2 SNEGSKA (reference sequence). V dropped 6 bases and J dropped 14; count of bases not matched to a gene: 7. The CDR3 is CSAGTDLALHF. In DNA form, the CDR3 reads TGCAGTGCGGGGACAGACTTGGCCCTCCACTTT.

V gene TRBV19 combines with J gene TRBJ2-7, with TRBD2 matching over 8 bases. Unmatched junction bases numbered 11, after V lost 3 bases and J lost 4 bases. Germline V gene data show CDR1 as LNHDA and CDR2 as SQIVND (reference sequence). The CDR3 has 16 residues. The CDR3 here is CASSITRAGASYEQYF. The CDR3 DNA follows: TGTGCCAGTAGTATCACCCGAGCGGGGGCCTCTTACGAGCAGTACTTC.

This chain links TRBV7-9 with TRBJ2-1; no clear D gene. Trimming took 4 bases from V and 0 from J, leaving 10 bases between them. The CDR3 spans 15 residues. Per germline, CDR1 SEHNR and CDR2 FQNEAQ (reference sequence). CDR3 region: CASSSAFGSYNEQFF. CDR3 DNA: TGTGCCAGCAGCTCAGCCTTCGGCTCCTACAATGAGCAGTTCTTC.

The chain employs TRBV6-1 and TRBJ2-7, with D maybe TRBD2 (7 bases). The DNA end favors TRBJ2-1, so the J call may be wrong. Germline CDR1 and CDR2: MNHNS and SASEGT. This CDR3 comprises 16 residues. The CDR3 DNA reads TGTGCCAGCAGTGAACGGCGGGGGCCCTCCTACAATGAGCAGTTCTTC. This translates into CASSERRGPSYNEQFF.